This T cell receptor beta chain comes out of a study of regulatory T cells (dated by TCRdb to the late 2010s). For context, the study as a whole: The study compared T-cell receptor beta repertoires of sorted regulatory, conventional CD4+ and CD8+ T cells between CD3G-deficient patients and healthy controls. The research as a whole found: Regulatory T cells from CD3G-deficient patients showed reduced Shannon diversity compared with autologous conventional CD4+ cells and with control regulatory T cells. Regulatory T-cell repertoire restriction was found to vary between patients and was most prominent in the two patients with the most severe autoimmunity. Roughly tenfold fewer unique productive TRB reads were obtained from patient regulatory T-cell samples than from control samples. In patients, repertoires had restricted unique TRB V-J pairs and skewed V and J gene usage, with regulatory T cells showing the most marked changes.

About this clone: Which antigen it targets is not known. Base qualities are not recorded, but no much larger clone differs from it by a single base.

Evidence of autoimmunity was found in all CD3G-deficient patients, and more severe autoimmunity was observed in two of the patients. Patients were tested at ages ranging from 2 to 39 years, and reduced naive and increased memory CD4+ and CD8+ T-cell proportions were found in the patients. CD4+ cells were FACS-sorted into CD25-high CD127-low regulatory T cells and CD25-low CD127-high conventional CD4+ T cells. Six individuals with CD3G deficiency made up the patient group. An international network of physicians spanning the United States, Europe and Asia provided the patient samples and clinical data. Peripheral blood mononuclear cells were isolated by Ficoll density separation. In the multiplex PCR, 52 forward TRBV primers and 13 reverse TRBJ primers were used, and assay-based and computational corrections were applied for amplification bias. Rearranged TRB loci were amplified from genomic DNA by multiplex PCR within the immunoSEQ assay. TRB amplicons were sequenced using an Illumina HiSeq platform. Concerning the study's data processing: Raw sequences were error-filtered and aligned to reference gene sequences by custom algorithms and were subsequently analyzed with the immunoSEQ online tools. Frequencies of productive and nonproductive TRB rearrangements were assessed among unique sequences as well as among total sequences. The likelihood of self-reactivity was estimated by examining two features, hydrophobicity and amino acid composition, of TRB CDR3 positions 6 and 7. Group comparisons used t tests, Mann-Whitney tests or two-way ANOVA run in Prism software. In TCRdb, the immuneACCESS table is reduced to in-frame sequences with V and J assigned. These tables do not hold every clone; where another copy was compared, an unresolved V gene accounts for under half, and the others remain unexplained. The DNA gave D and trimming, while V, J and clone size come from that table. For this sample the table gives roughly 2,300 clones, of which approximately 90% were detected only once. The biggest ten clones account for 3% to 3.5% of the sample.

CDR1 LGHNA and CDR2 YNFKEQ are derived from the germline V gene. From the cysteine up to the phenylalanine, the CDR3 has a length of 19 residues. The retained sequence is limited to the CDR3, 57 bases, with the frame set at the first base. Relative to germline, V is missing 0 bases and J is missing 5 bases, with 11 bases of the junction outside any gene match. Sequences were obtained from CD4+ Tregs sorted from blood. The source is a child aged 5 to 17 with CD3G deficiency. The chain is assembled from TRBV4-2 and TRBJ2-5, with 14 bases aligning to TRBD2. The CDR3 region: CASSQEARLAGGPWETQYF. The bases read TGTGCCAGCAGCCAAGAAGCCCGACTAGCGGGAGGGCCCTGGGAGACCCAGTACTTC.